This TCR beta chain came from a study of OX40 agonist ivuxolimab in advanced cancers. Study details: Patients assigned to dose escalation were diagnosed with hepatocellular carcinoma, melanoma, renal cell or head and neck cancer.

V lost 0 bases to trimming and J lost 5 bases, with 11 bases between them. CDR3 size: 14 residues. Germline CDR1 reads KGHSH; CDR2 reads LQKENI. Sequenced by immunoSEQ multiplex PCR; TCRdb stores in-frame clones only, minus some. The sample contains tens of thousands of clones, over 70% of which appear only once. The clonotype comes from an adult with an advanced solid tumor such as melanoma, head and neck, liver or kidney cancer. Sequences were derived from CD4+ or CD8+ T cells sorted from blood, sampled in a trial of the OX40 agonist ivuxolimab. The chain is built from TRBV18 and TRBJ2-7; D is ambiguous. The CDR3, as DNA: TGTGCCAGCTCACCACCGTCTCAGGCCCACGAGCAGTACTTC. It yields the protein CASSPPSQAHEQYF.